The 17 T cell receptor beta chains below all came from one sample that was sequenced in a study of blood T cell repertoires in COVID-19. Sequencing used immunoSEQ multiplex PCR; TCRdb keeps in-frame clones, though not all of them. The sample carries more than 45,000 clones, about nine tenths recorded once. Sequences were obtained from peripheral blood. These receptors were taken from a woman of 80 years or more with COVID-19, enrolled during active disease.

The chain links TRBV3-1 (or the pseudogene TRBV3-2) to TRBJ1-3; 9 positions match TRBD1. The CDR3 totals 17 residues. Trimming took 1 base from V and 0 from J; bases not matched to a gene: 4. CDR1 LGHDT and CDR2 YNNKEL come from the germline V gene (reference sequence). DNA of the CDR3: TGTGCCAGCAGCCAAGGAAGGACAGGGGCCTCTGGAAACACCATATATTTT. The encoded protein is CASSQGRTGASGNTIYF.

The chain is built from TRBV18 and TRBJ2-1, with D possibly TRBD2 on 6 matching bases. CDR3 length: 14 amino acids. CDR1 and CDR2 from the germline V gene are KGHSH and LQKENI. Deletions cut 2 bases from V and 9 bases from J, with 14 bases between. The CDR3 coding sequence is TGTGCCAGCTCACCAAGTCGGGGGTCGGCTGAGCAGTTCTTC. It yields the protein CASSPSRGSAEQFF.

The rearrangement links TRBV27 to TRBJ2-7; 10 bases match TRBD1. The CDR3 has 14 amino acids. In germline, CDR1 is MNHEY, CDR2 SMNVEV (reference sequence). After removal of 5 bases from V and 0 bases from J, the junction contained 1 base not matched to a gene. The CDR3 loop is CASSRTGGSYEQYF. CDR3 nucleotide sequence: TGTGCCAGCAGTCGGACAGGGGGCTCCTACGAGCAGTACTTC.

The chain recombines TRBV5-1 with TRBJ2-7; possibly TRBD2 for D (5 bases). Looked up from germline, CDR1 is SGHRS and CDR2 is YFSETQ. V lost 0 bases, J lost 9 bases, and 10 bases lay in between. There are 12 residues in the CDR3. CDR3 protein: CASSLAGGGQYF. The CDR3 region has the DNA TGCGCCAGCAGCTTGGCCGGCGGAGGGCAGTACTTC.

This clone appeared a few times. V gene TRBV15 combines with J gene TRBJ1-5, with D maybe TRBD1 (6 bases). Trimming removed 0 bases from V and 5 bases from J, with 11 bases in between. The CDR3 extends over 15 amino acids. CDR1 and CDR2 (germline): LNHNV, YYDKDF (reference sequence). CDR3 bases: TGTGCCACCAGCAGAGACCAGGGGCCTCATCAGCCCCAGCATTTT. It yields the protein CATSRDQGPHQPQHF.

This chain connects TRBV28 to TRBJ2-1, with 12 bases identical to TRBD2. From germline, CDR1 is MDHEN and CDR2 SYDVKM. Germline trimming cut 6 bases from V and 4 bases from J; bases unmatched to any gene: 4. The CDR3 sequence is 15 residues long. CDR3 DNA: TGTGCCAGCAGCCCCACTAGCGGGGGGTACAATGAGCAGTTCTTC. It yields the protein CASSPTSGGYNEQFF.

This clone was observed once. The J gene is TRBJ2-7, the V gene TRBV5-1; 9 bases match TRBD1. There are 16 residues in the CDR3. V gave up 0 bases and J gave up 3 bases; unmatched junction bases: 7. Germline assignment: CDR1 SGHRS and CDR2 YFSETQ. This chain's CDR3 is CASSLGPRDRDYEQYF. As DNA, the CDR3 is TGCGCCAGCAGCTTGGGCCCAAGGGACAGGGACTACGAGCAGTACTTC.

This chain connects TRBV6-6 to TRBJ1-6, with D tentatively TRBD1 (6 bases). The CDR3 is made up of 15 amino acids. Per the germline V gene, CDR1 is MNHNY and CDR2 is SVGAGI (reference sequence). Deletions cut 5 bases from V and 2 bases from J, with 10 bases between. CDR3 sequence reads: CASSLQGPYNSPLHF. Here the CDR3 DNA reads TGTGCCAGCAGTCTCCAGGGGCCCTATAATTCACCCCTCCACTTT.

The V call is TRBV2, the J call TRBJ2-1; 12 bases align to TRBD2. CDR3 length: 13 residues. The germline V gene encodes CDR1 SNHLY and CDR2 FYNNEI. With V trimmed by 1 base and J by 12 bases, 1 base remained unmatched. This chain's CDR3 is CASSEGTSGAQFF. The CDR3, as DNA: TGTGCCAGCAGTGAAGGGACTAGCGGGGCGCAGTTCTTC.

The chain links TRBV19 to TRBJ2-1; D is possibly TRBD1 (7 bases). The CDR3 is made up of 21 amino acids. Germline V CDR1 and CDR2: LNHDA, SQIVND (reference sequence). The V gene lost 4 bases and the J gene lost 1 base, with 29 bases spanning the gap. The CDR3 spells CASSRGGEGRYRGSSYNEQFF. The CDR3, as DNA: TGTGCCAGTAGTAGAGGGGGCGAGGGGCGATACCGGGGGAGTTCCTACAATGAGCAGTTCTTC.

The sample holds a few counts of this clone. This chain connects TRBV19 to TRBJ1-4; D is undetermined. V dropped 7 bases and J dropped 2 bases, with 8 bases sitting between them. The CDR3 sequence is 13 residues long. Germline V gene data show CDR1 as LNHDA and CDR2 as SQIVND (reference sequence). Here the CDR3 DNA reads TGTGCCAGTATCTCGGGGACTAATGAAAAACTGTTTTTT. Encoded protein: CASISGTNEKLFF.

The rearrangement uses TRBV6-5 and TRBJ2-1; a possible D gene is TRBD2 (5 bases). Per the germline V gene, CDR1 is MNHEY and CDR2 is SVGAGI. The CDR3 length is 13 residues. V was pared by 7 bases and J by 12 bases, with 19 bases between. CDR3 protein: CASNIQTSDLQFF. In DNA form, the CDR3 reads TGTGCCAGCAATATACAAACTAGTGATCTGCAGTTCTTC.

This clone was observed a handful of times. The J gene is TRBJ1-5, the V gene TRBV6-5; 8 bases fit TRBD1. V shed 5 bases, J shed 6 bases, and the junction held 6 bases outside the gene matches. Germline CDR1 is MNHEY and CDR2 is SVGAGI. This CDR3 region has 14 residues. DNA of the CDR3: TGTGCCAGCAGTACCGAGGGGACAGGTCAGCCCCAGCATTTT. This translates into CASSTEGTGQPQHF.

The chain carries TRBV2 and TRBJ1-5, with a possible D match to TRBD1 (6 bases). Between the trimmed V and J ends, which lost 7 bases and 0 bases, there was a span of 16 bases. Looked up from germline, CDR1 is SNHLY and CDR2 is FYNNEI. The CDR3 loop spans 16 amino acids. The CDR3 is CASKGDLGRSNQPQHF. In DNA form, the CDR3 reads TGTGCCAGCAAGGGGGATCTAGGTCGTAGCAATCAGCCCCAGCATTTT.

This clone is judged medium-sized. V gene TRBV5-4 combines with J gene TRBJ2-2, with 7 bases fitting TRBD1. The CDR3 has 17 residues. The V segment lost 3 bases and the J segment 1 base; nucleotides outside the gene matches: 9. Germline V gene data show CDR1 as SGHNT and CDR2 as YYREEE (reference sequence). The DNA for the CDR3 is TGTGCCAGCAGCTGGGATTCAGACAGGGTGAACACCGGGGAGCTGTTTTTT. Translating gives CASSWDSDRVNTGELFF.

For this clone: One end of the junction varies from germline; a read error may be responsible. The CDR3 is CAWSTRGVLSSEQYF. The CDR3 bases are TGTGCCTGGAGTACCAGGGGGGTCCTGTCCTCCGAGCAGTACTTC. The gene calls are TRBV30 and TRBJ2-7; TRBD1 is a possible D gene (7 bases). CDR1 is GTSNPN, CDR2 SVGIG, per germline (reference sequence). This CDR3 has 15 amino acids. Based on the CDR3 plus reference TRBV30 and TRBJ2-7, the full variable domain is SQTIHQWPATLVQPVGSPLSLECTVEGTSNPNLYWYRQAAGRGLQLLFYSVGIGQISSEVPQNLSASRPQDRQFILSSKKLLLSDSGFYLCAWSTRGVLSSEQYFGPGTRLTVT.

This clone was observed once. V and J are TRBV9 and TRBJ2-1, with 8 positions matching TRBD2. CDR1 and CDR2 (germline): SGDLS, YYNGEE. Losses at the gene ends were 7 bases for V and 3 bases for J; bases not matched to a gene: 6. The CDR3 sequence is 14 residues long. The CDR3 DNA reads TGTGCCAGCGCGCGGGGGGATTACTACAATGAGCAGTTCTTC. Its protein product is CASARGDYYNEQFF. Using reference TRBV9 and TRBJ2-1 for the parts outside the CDR3, the full variable domain is DSGVTQTPKHLITATGQRVTLRCSPRSGDLSVYWYQQSLDQGLQFLIQYYNGEERAKGNILERFSAQQFPDLHSELNLSSLELGDSALYFCASARGDYYNEQFFGPGTRLTVL.